This TCR beta chain was observed in a study of cytomegalovirus exposure and HLA in healthy donors. With regard to this clone: No antigen is known for it.

This PCR relied on a set of 60 Vbeta primers and 13 Jbeta primers. Original handling: Among the unique TCR beta chains that a later analysis counted, about 86 million in all, 9.5 million to 11 million were shared. Data came from immunoSEQ multiplex PCR; TCRdb stores just in-frame clones and leaves some out. V, J and clone size are taken as reported in that table, and D and trimming were inferred from the DNA itself. This table holds just under 250,000 clones, roughly 82% found once. Study findings and constraints: Later on, an analysis found that several of the most significant clusters appeared to be linked to common viral pathogens, which included parvovirus B19. The dataset shows that most TCR sequences were rare, while some public TCRs occurred in many donors. In presence/absence analyses, roughly uniform sequencing depth across donors was assumed.

This CDR3 has 16 amino acids. With 4 bases removed from V and 1 base from J, the gap between germline ends came to 16 bases. CDR1 is MDHEN and CDR2 is SYDVKM in the germline V gene. The sequenced material came from PBMCs. The TCR sequence derives from a woman in her thirties or forties in good health and CMV-seropositive. The rearrangement uses TRBV28 and TRBJ1-2; no firm D call. CDR3 in DNA: TGTGCCAGCAGTTCCCCAGGTTACCTGTTTAACTATGGCTACACCTTC. Its protein product is CASSSPGYLFNYGYTF.